This is a list of T cell receptor beta chains from one sample in a study of blood T cell repertoires in COVID-19. Only in-frame clones appear in the TCRdb table, and some are missing; sequencing was by immunoSEQ multiplex PCR. Altogether fewer than 650,000 clones are present, about 89% being singletons, with the ten largest covering about 8%. The sample was peripheral blood. These receptors were taken from a woman aged 45-60 years with COVID-19, enrolled during active disease. The CDR3 runs from the conserved cysteine through the conserved F or W. A D gene is named only where the DNA matches it firmly. Expanded clones get a size class; other rows say once, few or many, or leave the size out.

cdr3_nt: TGTGCCAGTAGTATCTATGGACTAGCGGGGGGCACCCAAGAGACCCAGTACTTC
cdr3_aa: CASSIYGLAGGTQETQYF
d_call: TRBD2
v_call: TRBV19
clone_size: -
j_call: TRBJ2-5

cdr3_nt: TGTGCCAGCAGTGAAGAAGGCCGACTAGCGGCTAGCAATGAGCAGTTCTTC
cdr3_aa: CASSEEGRLAASNEQFF
d_call: TRBD2
v_call: TRBV6-1
clone_size: once
j_call: TRBJ2-1

cdr3_nt: TGTGCCAGCAGTTGGACTAGCGGGGCAGAGACCCAGTACTTC
cdr3_aa: CASSWTSGAETQYF
d_call: TRBD2
v_call: TRBV27
clone_size: -
j_call: TRBJ2-5

cdr3_nt: TGCGCCAGCAGCTTGGGGACTGGAGGGACGATCAACAATGAGCAGTTCTTC
cdr3_aa: CASSLGTGGTINNEQFF
d_call: -
v_call: TRBV5-1
clone_size: -
j_call: TRBJ2-1

cdr3_nt: TGCGCCAGCAGCTTGGGCGCCCCAGCGGGGGGGCCCGGGGAGCTGTTTTTT
cdr3_aa: CASSLGAPAGGPGELFF
d_call: TRBD2
v_call: TRBV5-1
clone_size: once
j_call: TRBJ2-2

cdr3_nt: TGTGCCAGCGGAGGACAGGGGTACTATGGCTACACCTTC
cdr3_aa: CASGGQGYYGYTF
d_call: TRBD1
v_call: TRBV6-5
clone_size: -
j_call: TRBJ1-2

cdr3_nt: TGTGCCAGCAGCCAAGCGGGACAGCCGAATGAAAAACTGTTTTTT
cdr3_aa: CASSQAGQPNEKLFF
d_call: TRBD1
v_call: TRBV3-1/TRBV3-2
clone_size: -
j_call: TRBJ1-4

cdr3_nt: TGTGCCAGCAGTTACGTTGGACAGGAAGGGGAAGGCTACACCTTC
cdr3_aa: CASSYVGQEGEGYTF
d_call: TRBD1
v_call: TRBV6-5
clone_size: -
j_call: TRBJ1-2

cdr3_nt: TGTGCCAGCAGCCAAGATAGAGGACAGGGAGCCGGGGAGCTGTTTTTT
cdr3_aa: CASSQDRGQGAGELFF
d_call: TRBD1
v_call: TRBV4-2
clone_size: -
j_call: TRBJ2-2

cdr3_nt: TGTGCCACCGCCCCCGATCCCGGCGGCGGGGAGCTGTTTTTT
cdr3_aa: CATAPDPGGGELFF
d_call: -
v_call: TRBV24-1
clone_size: -
j_call: TRBJ2-2

cdr3_nt: TGTGCCAGCATCCATGACAGGGGGATCAAAGCTTTCTTT
cdr3_aa: CASIHDRGIKAFF
d_call: TRBD1
v_call: TRBV12-3/TRBV12-4
clone_size: -
j_call: TRBJ1-1

cdr3_nt: TGTGCCAGCAGCCTCGGGACTAGAGCGATGCGCCGCGCCTACGAGCAGTACTTC
cdr3_aa: CASSLGTRAMRRAYEQYF
d_call: TRBD2
v_call: TRBV7-8
clone_size: -
j_call: TRBJ2-7

cdr3_nt: TGCAGCGTCCTGACTAGCGGGGGGGCTGAGCAGTACTTC
cdr3_aa: CSVLTSGGAEQYF
d_call: TRBD2
v_call: TRBV29-1
clone_size: -
j_call: TRBJ2-7

cdr3_nt: TGTGCCTGGGCTACAGGTTACGAGCAGTACTTC
cdr3_aa: CAWATGYEQYF
d_call: -
v_call: TRBV30
clone_size: -
j_call: TRBJ2-7

cdr3_nt: TGTGCCAGCAGCCAGGGATCTAGCGCAGATACGCAGTATTTT
cdr3_aa: CASSQGSSADTQYF
d_call: -
v_call: TRBV3-1/TRBV3-2
clone_size: -
j_call: TRBJ2-3

cdr3_nt: TGTGCCAGCAGACCCGGGACATCCGCCGAAAAACTGTTTTTT
cdr3_aa: CASRPGTSAEKLFF
d_call: -
v_call: TRBV19
clone_size: once
j_call: TRBJ1-4